A selection of T cell receptor beta chains follows, all from one sample in a study of blood T cells in healthy people across ages. From the 5' RACE reads, TCRdb called clonotypes with MiXCR, one entry per CDR3 protein. The sample includes nearly 800,000 distinct CDR3 sequences, around three fifths of them seen just once. The sequenced sample was blood. These receptors came from a man between 40 and 49 years old in good health. Both conserved end residues are part of each CDR3. Fields, in order: CDR3 protein, CDR3 length, V gene, J gene, clone size, D gene. The D gene is left open where the match is weak. Size tells how often a clone was seen (once, few, many) or the class of an expanded clone, and some rows leave it out.

CDR3aa: CSARGPHTTDTQYF
len: 14
v_gene: TRBV20-1
j_gene: TRBJ2-3
abundance: few
d_gene: NA

CDR3aa: CSVDVPGWGSTGELFF
len: 16
v_gene: TRBV29-1
j_gene: TRBJ2-2
abundance: NA
d_gene: NA

CDR3aa: CASSKVDILIGFYEQYF
len: 17
v_gene: TRBV21-1
j_gene: NA
abundance: NA
d_gene: NA

CDR3aa: CASQSLGTGELFF
len: 13
v_gene: TRBV9
j_gene: TRBJ2-2
abundance: NA
d_gene: NA

CDR3aa: CASSPHGGANTGELFF
len: 16
v_gene: TRBV7-3
j_gene: TRBJ2-2
abundance: NA
d_gene: TRBD2

CDR3aa: CASSSGQSTSDTQYF
len: 15
v_gene: TRBV7-3
j_gene: TRBJ2-3
abundance: NA
d_gene: TRBD1

CDR3aa: CASSLGRGRERWYEQYF
len: 17
v_gene: TRBV13
j_gene: TRBJ2-7
abundance: many
d_gene: NA

CDR3aa: CATAASDNYGYTF
len: 13
v_gene: TRBV24-1
j_gene: TRBJ1-2
abundance: NA
d_gene: NA

CDR3aa: CSARAVPDGREQFF
len: 14
v_gene: TRBV20-1
j_gene: TRBJ2-1
abundance: NA
d_gene: NA

CDR3aa: CASSEDSGSVANEKLFF
len: 17
v_gene: TRBV6-1
j_gene: TRBJ1-4
abundance: NA
d_gene: NA

CDR3aa: CASRTTSGNNQETQYF
len: 16
v_gene: TRBV3-1
j_gene: TRBJ2-5
abundance: NA
d_gene: TRBD2

CDR3aa: CSASSGSWNEQFF
len: 13
v_gene: TRBV29-1
j_gene: TRBJ2-1
abundance: few
d_gene: TRBD2

CDR3aa: CASSEQTSGANVLTF
len: 15
v_gene: TRBV2
j_gene: TRBJ2-6
abundance: NA
d_gene: NA

CDR3aa: CASNAGGSYEQYF
len: 13
v_gene: TRBV7-9
j_gene: TRBJ2-7
abundance: few
d_gene: NA

CDR3aa: CASSLNQRNQPQHF
len: 14
v_gene: TRBV28
j_gene: TRBJ1-5
abundance: NA
d_gene: NA

CDR3aa: CATSRDRLRGGLDTQYF
len: 17
v_gene: TRBV15
j_gene: TRBJ2-3
abundance: NA
d_gene: NA

CDR3aa: CASRTGPHVRTF
len: 12
v_gene: TRBV25-1
j_gene: TRBJ2-6
abundance: NA
d_gene: TRBD1

CDR3aa: CASSSFSSISTDTQYF
len: 16
v_gene: TRBV7-8
j_gene: TRBJ2-3
abundance: few
d_gene: NA

CDR3aa: CAIGAGTNEKLFF
len: 13
v_gene: TRBV10-3
j_gene: TRBJ1-4
abundance: NA
d_gene: NA

CDR3aa: CASSRTIAGGPHEQYF
len: 16
v_gene: TRBV11-1
j_gene: TRBJ2-7
abundance: NA
d_gene: TRBD2

CDR3aa: CSAARGRSYNEQFF
len: 14
v_gene: TRBV29-1
j_gene: TRBJ2-1
abundance: NA
d_gene: TRBD2

CDR3aa: CASSFGQGEQYF
len: 12
v_gene: TRBV28
j_gene: TRBJ2-7
abundance: many
d_gene: TRBD1

CDR3aa: CASSWDSEGDAQYF
len: 14
v_gene: TRBV6-5
j_gene: TRBJ2-3
abundance: NA
d_gene: TRBD1

CDR3aa: CASRGFRDGGTEAFF
len: 15
v_gene: TRBV7-3
j_gene: TRBJ1-1
abundance: few
d_gene: NA

CDR3aa: CASSQAAAESYNEQFF
len: 16
v_gene: TRBV4-1
j_gene: TRBJ2-1
abundance: NA
d_gene: NA

CDR3aa: CSSGHQETQYF
len: 11
v_gene: TRBV29-1
j_gene: NA
abundance: NA
d_gene: NA

CDR3aa: CEVGDRDSPLHF
len: 12
v_gene: TRBV29-1
j_gene: TRBJ1-6
abundance: once
d_gene: TRBD1

CDR3aa: CAVGTGNTEAFF
len: 12
v_gene: TRBV30
j_gene: TRBJ1-1
abundance: NA
d_gene: TRBD1

CDR3aa: CASSQGADYGYTF
len: 13
v_gene: TRBV3-1
j_gene: TRBJ1-2
abundance: few
d_gene: NA

CDR3aa: CASSLSSGGNQPQHF
len: 15
v_gene: TRBV27
j_gene: TRBJ1-5
abundance: NA
d_gene: NA

CDR3aa: CASSFGGVQGPGYYEQYF
len: 18
v_gene: TRBV7-3
j_gene: TRBJ2-7
abundance: few
d_gene: NA

CDR3aa: CASGSTGNTPYGYTF
len: 15
v_gene: TRBV27
j_gene: TRBJ1-2
abundance: NA
d_gene: TRBD1

CDR3aa: CASSEVGTSGQETQYF
len: 16
v_gene: TRBV2
j_gene: TRBJ2-5
abundance: NA
d_gene: TRBD2

CDR3aa: CASSQDSGTVYNEQFF
len: 16
v_gene: TRBV4-3
j_gene: TRBJ2-1
abundance: once
d_gene: TRBD1

CDR3aa: CASREAGANVLTF
len: 13
v_gene: TRBV7-3
j_gene: TRBJ2-6
abundance: NA
d_gene: NA

CDR3aa: CASSQDPTYQPQHF
len: 14
v_gene: TRBV4-1
j_gene: TRBJ1-5
abundance: few
d_gene: NA

CDR3aa: CASSVKARGFADTQYF
len: 16
v_gene: TRBV9
j_gene: TRBJ2-3
abundance: NA
d_gene: NA

CDR3aa: CASSQSTGYNEQFF
len: 14
v_gene: TRBV28
j_gene: TRBJ2-1
abundance: NA
d_gene: NA

CDR3aa: CASSLAIEPYEQYF
len: 14
v_gene: TRBV5-4
j_gene: TRBJ2-7
abundance: NA
d_gene: NA

CDR3aa: CASSSGDTGTYEQYF
len: 15
v_gene: TRBV7-3
j_gene: TRBJ2-7
abundance: few
d_gene: NA

CDR3aa: CASSSRTATMYQETQYF
len: 17
v_gene: TRBV11-1
j_gene: TRBJ2-5
abundance: NA
d_gene: NA

CDR3aa: CASSLVVLDTQYF
len: 13
v_gene: TRBV7-2
j_gene: TRBJ2-3
abundance: few
d_gene: NA

CDR3aa: CSAARGRTGFGQPQHF
len: 16
v_gene: TRBV20-1
j_gene: TRBJ1-5
abundance: NA
d_gene: TRBD1

CDR3aa: CASSSNPSGGKTDTQYF
len: 17
v_gene: TRBV7-2
j_gene: TRBJ2-3
abundance: NA
d_gene: TRBD2

CDR3aa: CASSPGQGLSGANVLTF
len: 17
v_gene: TRBV4-1
j_gene: TRBJ2-6
abundance: NA
d_gene: TRBD1

CDR3aa: CASSQHTGELDGYTF
len: 15
v_gene: TRBV3-1
j_gene: TRBJ1-2
abundance: NA
d_gene: TRBD1